This TCR beta chain comes out of a study of identical twins. Each cDNA held unique molecular identifiers, and template switching gave it a universal primer site. In TCRdb, the 5' RACE reads were re-called with MiXCR into one record per CDR3 protein. The sample shows 200,000 to 250,000 distinct CDR3 sequences, about 10% of them seen only once. This CDR3 is 19 amino acids long. The trim removed 0 bases at V and 2 bases at J, leaving 9 bases unmatched. Germline V gives CDR1 LNHNV, CDR2 YYDKDF (reference sequence). This clonotype was seen only a few times. The sequenced sample was memory T cells sorted from blood. The V gene is TRBV15, the J gene TRBJ2-3; 12 positions agree with TRBD2. The clonotype was recovered from a man aged 50 to 59 in good health. CDR3 protein: CATSRDRNRLAGDTDTQYF. In DNA form, the CDR3 reads TGTGCCACCAGCAGAGATCGAAACCGACTAGCGGGGGACACAGATACGCAGTATTTT.